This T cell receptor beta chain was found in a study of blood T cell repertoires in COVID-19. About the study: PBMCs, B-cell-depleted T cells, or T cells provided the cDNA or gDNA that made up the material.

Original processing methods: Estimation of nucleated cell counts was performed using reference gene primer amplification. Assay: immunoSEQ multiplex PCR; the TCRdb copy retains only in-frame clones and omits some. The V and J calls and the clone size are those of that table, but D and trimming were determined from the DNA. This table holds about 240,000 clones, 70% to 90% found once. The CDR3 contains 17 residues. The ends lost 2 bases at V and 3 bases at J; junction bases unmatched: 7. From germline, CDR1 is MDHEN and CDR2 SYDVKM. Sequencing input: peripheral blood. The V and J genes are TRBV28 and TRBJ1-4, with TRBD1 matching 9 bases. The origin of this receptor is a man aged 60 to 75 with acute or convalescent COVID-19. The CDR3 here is CASSLGTGMGPNEKLFF. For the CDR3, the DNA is TGTGCCAGCAGTTTAGGGACAGGGATGGGGCCTAATGAAAAACTGTTTTTT.